A single sample is the source of the 31 T cell receptor beta chains below, sequenced in a study of blood T cell repertoires in COVID-19. Method: immunoSEQ multiplex PCR; TCRdb's copy keeps in-frame clones and lacks some. The repertoire holds 150,000 to 250,000 clones, with roughly 84% as singletons. Input material: PBMCs or T cells enriched from blood (not recorded which). The origin of the receptors is a man aged 35-49 years who had recovered from COVID-19.

This chain links TRBV7-2 with TRBJ1-3, with D possibly TRBD1 on 5 matching bases. The CDR3 runs to 14 residues. Trimming took 5 bases from V and 4 from J, leaving 12 bases between them. Germline-derived CDR1 and CDR2 are SGHTA and FQGNSA. The CDR3 region has the DNA TGTGCCAGCAGCCACGAGGCAGGGGGAAACACCATATATTTT. It encodes CASSHEAGGNTIYF.

The chain combines TRBV7-3 with TRBJ2-2, with TRBD2 matching over 7 bases. There are 16 residues in the CDR3. V lost 2 bases, J lost 2 bases, and 5 bases stayed unmatched. The germline V gene encodes CDR1 SGHTA and CDR2 FQGTGA. CDR3 region: CASSLRGGVNTGELFF. CDR3 in DNA: TGTGCCAGCAGCTTACGGGGAGGGGTCAACACCGGGGAGCTGTTTTTT.

The chain has TRBV9 and TRBJ2-1; possibly TRBD2 for D (7 bases). Germline loops: CDR1 SGDLS, CDR2 YYNGEE. With 7 bases removed from V and 5 bases from J, the gap between germline ends came to 22 bases. The CDR3 is made up of 16 amino acids. CDR3 sequence: CASQSGFRGANNEQFF. For the CDR3, the DNA is TGTGCCAGCCAGTCTGGATTTCGGGGGGCCAACAATGAGCAGTTCTTC.

The V and J genes are TRBV11-2 and TRBJ1-1, with 9 bases identical to TRBD1. Trimming cost V 5 bases and J 6 bases; bases outside gene matches: 16. Germline V lookup: CDR1 SGHAT, CDR2 FQNNGV. The CDR3 consists of 17 residues. This CDR3 reads CASSRSGTGYLGSEAFF. The CDR3 DNA follows: TGTGCCAGCAGCCGTTCCGGGACAGGGTATTTAGGCTCTGAAGCTTTCTTT.

The chain uses TRBV29-1 and TRBJ2-3, with D possibly being TRBD1 (7 bases). In germline, CDR1 is SQVTM, CDR2 ANQGSEA. Trimming took off 8 bases at V and 0 bases at J, with 12 bases between the two ends. This CDR3 comprises 13 residues. The CDR3 sequence is CSSRGVSTDTQYF. CDR3 nucleotides: TGCAGCTCCAGGGGGGTAAGCACAGATACGCAGTATTTT.

CDR3 DNA sequence: TGTGCCAGCAGCGTAGACCCCATGACAGGCGGCTCACCCCTCCACTTT. Amino acid sequence: CASSVDPMTGGSPLHF. The rearrangement joins TRBV9 to TRBJ1-6, with a possible D match to TRBD1 (6 bases). The V gene lost 0 bases and the J gene lost 10 bases, with 17 bases spanning the gap. The germline V gene encodes CDR1 SGDLS and CDR2 YYNGEE. This CDR3 comprises 16 residues.

This sequence joins TRBV3-1 (or the pseudogene TRBV3-2) and TRBJ1-6; D call uncertain. Trimming shortened V by 1 base and J by 7 bases, and 5 bases separated the two germline ends. The germline CDR1 and CDR2 sequences are LGHDT and YNNKEL (reference sequence). The CDR3 loop spans 13 amino acids. DNA for the CDR3: TGTGCCAGCAGCCAAGGGAGGAATTCACCCCTCCACTTT. As protein: CASSQGRNSPLHF.

The genes are TRBV5-1 and TRBJ1-2; TRBD1 aligns across 9 bases. The germline CDR1 and CDR2 sequences are SGHRS and YFSETQ. This CDR3 region has 15 residues. V dropped 4 bases and J dropped 3; count of bases not matched to a gene: 7. The CDR3 coding sequence is TGCGCCAGCAGCGCTACAGGGGGCGTCGACTATGGCTACACCTTC. Its translation: CASSATGGVDYGYTF.

The CDR3 here is CASSSRGLLAYGYTF. CDR3 DNA: TGTGCCAGCAGCTCCAGGGGGCTCTTGGCCTATGGCTACACCTTC. The chain is built from TRBV7-2 and TRBJ1-2, with 8 bases that match TRBD1. This CDR3 has 15 amino acids. Losses at the gene ends were 4 bases for V and 4 bases for J; bases not matched to a gene: 8. Germline assignment: CDR1 SGHTA and CDR2 FQGNSA. Looking up the rest from reference TRBV7-2 and TRBJ1-2 gives the full variable domain: GAGVSQSPSNKVTEKGKDVELRCDPISGHTALYWYRQSLGQGLEFLIYFQGNSAPDKSGLPSDRFSAERTGGSVSTLTIQRTQQEDSAVYLCASSSRGLLAYGYTFGSGTRLTVV.

The chain carries TRBV11-3 and TRBJ2-1; the D gene is possibly TRBD2 (5 bases). V gave up 5 bases and J gave up 8 bases, with 13 bases separating them. This CDR3 region has 13 residues. Looked up from germline, CDR1 is SGHNT and CDR2 is YENEEA. The CDR3 protein is CASSPFAGYEQFF. The CDR3 DNA reads TGTGCCAGCAGCCCTTTTGCGGGCTATGAGCAGTTCTTC. Drawing the rest from reference TRBV11-3 and TRBJ2-1, the complete variable domain is EAGVVQSPRYKIIEKKQPVAFWCNPISGHNTLYWYLQNLGQGPELLIRYENEEAVDDSQLPKDRFSAERLKGVDSTLKIQPAELGDSAVYLCASSPFAGYEQFFGPGTRLTVL.

V and J are TRBV2 and TRBJ1-6, with D tentatively TRBD1 (6 bases). The CDR3 length is 15 residues. Germline CDR1 SNHLY, CDR2 FYNNEI. Trimming cost V 2 bases and J 7 bases, with 12 bases left between them. The CDR3 DNA reads as TGTGCCAGCAGTGAAATCCAGGGGACCAATTCACCCCTCCACTTT. This encodes CASSEIQGTNSPLHF.

This clone was observed once. The V call is TRBV4-1, the J call TRBJ1-6, with TRBD1 matching 7 bases. The J segment lost 7 bases and the V segment lost 1 base, leaving 7 bases of the junction unmatched. The CDR3 spans 16 residues. Per germline, CDR1 MGHRA and CDR2 YSYEKL. The CDR3 DNA follows: TGCGCCAGCAGCCAAGTTGGGACAGTGATCAATTCACCCCTCCACTTT. Its translation is CASSQVGTVINSPLHF.

The V gene is TRBV7-2, the J gene TRBJ1-3; D is perhaps TRBD1 (5 bases). The germline V gene encodes CDR1 SGHTA and CDR2 FQGNSA. The ends were cut back, 5 bases at V and 4 bases at J, with 18 bases in the middle. The CDR3 is made up of 16 amino acids. The CDR3 reads CASSPRTTESGNTIYF. As DNA, the CDR3 is TGTGCCAGCAGCCCCAGAACGACAGAAAGCGGAAACACCATATATTTT. Using reference TRBV7-2 and TRBJ1-3 for the parts outside the CDR3, the full variable domain is GAGVSQSPSNKVTEKGKDVELRCDPISGHTALYWYRQSLGQGLEFLIYFQGNSAPDKSGLPSDRFSAERTGGSVSTLTIQRTQQEDSAVYLCASSPRTTESGNTIYFGEGSWLTVV.

The table lists this clone with a few counts. The chain uses TRBV7-9 and TRBJ1-4; the D is unclear. In germline, CDR1 is SEHNR, CDR2 FQNEAQ (reference sequence). The CDR3 is 16 residues long. V was cut by 2 bases and J by 0 bases, with 10 bases left in between. The DNA for the CDR3 is TGTGCCAGCAGCTTACCCGGGAGGGCAACTAATGAAAAACTGTTTTTT. Amino acids: CASSLPGRATNEKLFF.

This chain links TRBV3-1 (or the pseudogene TRBV3-2) with TRBJ1-6; TRBD1 matches at 11 bases. Germline loops: CDR1 LGHDT, CDR2 YNNKEL (reference sequence). The CDR3 loop spans 14 amino acids. V was pared by 6 bases and J by 10 bases, with 5 bases of the junction left unmatched. CDR3 sequence reads: CASSPGTGGSPLHF. CDR3 DNA: TGTGCCAGCAGTCCCGGGACAGGGGGGTCACCCCTCCACTTT.

This clone showed up just a few times. CDR3 coding DNA: TGTGCCAGCAGTGAGGGACAGGAGGCTGGCGAGCAGTACTTC. Its translation is CASSEGQEAGEQYF. The rearrangement joins TRBV6-1 to TRBJ2-7, with 8 nucleotides matching TRBD1. V gave up 3 bases and J gave up 6 bases; unmatched junction bases: 7. Germline V gene sequence: CDR1 MNHNS, CDR2 SASEGT. This CDR3 region has 14 residues.

This rearrangement joins TRBV28 to TRBJ1-1; TRBD1 matches 7 bases. CDR3 length: 14 residues. The trim removed 8 bases at V and 1 base at J, leaving 7 bases unmatched. Germline V gives CDR1 MDHEN, CDR2 SYDVKM. The CDR3 is CASVTGWGNTEAFF. DNA for the CDR3: TGTGCCAGCGTGACAGGGTGGGGGAACACTGAAGCTTTCTTT.

This chain links TRBV5-4 with TRBJ1-5; perhaps TRBD1 as D (5 bases). The CDR3 runs to 13 residues. Germline loops: CDR1 SGHNT, CDR2 YYREEE (reference sequence). V lost 5 bases, J lost 4 bases, and 10 bases lay in between. CDR3 sequence: CASSQDSNQPQHF. CDR3 sequence (DNA): TGTGCCAGCAGTCAAGACAGTAATCAGCCCCAGCATTTT.

The chain couples TRBV2 to TRBJ2-2, with D hard to call. The CDR3 spans 11 residues. V was pared by 4 bases and J by 6 bases, with 3 bases between. CDR1 is SNHLY and CDR2 is FYNNEI in the germline V gene. This CDR3 is CASSVAGELFF. Written as DNA, the CDR3 is TGTGCCAGCAGTGTCGCCGGGGAGCTGTTTTTT.

V gene TRBV28 combines with J gene TRBJ1-5, with D possibly being TRBD1 (5 bases). The germline gives CDR1 MDHEN, CDR2 SYDVKM. The V end was cut by 8 bases, the J end by 0 bases, with 8 bases between. This CDR3 is built from 13 residues. CDR3 amino acids: CASGTYSNQPQHF. Written as DNA, the CDR3 is TGTGCCAGCGGGACTTATAGCAATCAGCCCCAGCATTTT.

This chain joins TRBV5-1 and TRBJ2-3; 7 nucleotides align to TRBD1. This CDR3 has 14 amino acids. Germline V gives CDR1 SGHRS, CDR2 YFSETQ. The J segment lost 3 bases and the V segment lost 7 bases, leaving 8 bases of the junction unmatched. CDR3 sequence reads: CASRPQGVTDTQYF. Written as DNA, the CDR3 is TGCGCCAGCCGACCCCAGGGGGTGACAGATACGCAGTATTTT. Together with reference TRBV5-1 and TRBJ2-3, the CDR3 gives the full variable domain: KAGVTQTPRYLIKTRGQQVTLSCSPISGHRSVSWYQQTPGQGLQFLFEYFSETQRNKGNFPGRFSGRQFSNSRSEMNVSTLELGDSALYLCASRPQGVTDTQYFGPGTRLTVL.

This clone came up once. The rearrangement links TRBV4-1 to TRBJ2-3; 10 bases map to TRBD2. Germline V CDR1 and CDR2: MGHRA, YSYEKL. The CDR3 covers 17 residues. V lost 4 bases, J lost 11 bases, and 18 bases stayed unmatched. CDR3 residues: CASSLTPLGSGGAGQYF. The CDR3 DNA reads as TGCGCCAGCAGCCTAACCCCTCTTGGAAGCGGGGGGGCTGGGCAGTATTTT.

The chain carries TRBV2 and TRBJ1-4, with unresolved D. Trimming stripped 0 bases from V and 7 bases from J, with 9 bases between. CDR1 and CDR2 from the germline V gene are SNHLY and FYNNEI. The CDR3 is 14 residues long. Here the CDR3 reads CASSEAAAGEKLFF. The CDR3 nucleotides are TGTGCCAGCAGTGAAGCGGCGGCGGGTGAAAAACTGTTTTTT.

This chain joins TRBV28 and TRBJ2-7; D remains unclear. CDR3 length: 16 residues. With 4 bases removed from V and 0 bases from J, the gap between germline ends came to 16 bases. Germline assignment: CDR1 MDHEN and CDR2 SYDVKM. The DNA for the CDR3 is TGTGCCAGCAGTTCACCCAACCCATGGAGCTCCTACGAGCAGTACTTC. Protein sequence: CASSSPNPWSSYEQYF.

The chain is built from TRBV10-3 and TRBJ1-2; a possible D gene is TRBD1 (5 bases). Per the germline V gene, CDR1 is ENHRY and CDR2 is SYGVKD. The CDR3 is 12 amino acids. The ends were cut back, 6 bases at V and 6 bases at J, with 11 bases in the middle. Written as DNA, the CDR3 is TGTGCCATCAGGACAGACCAGAATGGCTACACCTTC. This translates into CAIRTDQNGYTF.

The V and J genes are TRBV5-1 and TRBJ2-2; 9 positions match TRBD1. Per the germline V gene, CDR1 is SGHRS and CDR2 is YFSETQ. The CDR3 is made up of 14 amino acids. The trim removed 4 bases at V and 5 bases at J, leaving 3 bases unmatched. The CDR3 coding sequence is TGCGCCAGCAGCCTGGACAGGGGAACCGGGGAGCTGTTTTTT. It specifies CASSLDRGTGELFF. The whole variable domain, remainder taken from reference TRBV5-1 and TRBJ2-2, is KAGVTQTPRYLIKTRGQQVTLSCSPISGHRSVSWYQQTPGQGLQFLFEYFSETQRNKGNFPGRFSGRQFSNSRSEMNVSTLELGDSALYLCASSLDRGTGELFFGEGSRLTVL.

The V and J genes are TRBV2 and TRBJ1-2; the match to TRBD1 covers 7 bases. Germline V gives CDR1 SNHLY, CDR2 FYNNEI. With 8 bases clipped from V and 2 bases from J, the junction kept 5 bases outside the gene matches. The CDR3 runs 13 residues. The CDR3 DNA sequence: TGTGCCAGCGAATCGACAGGGAACTATGGCTACACCTTC. Residues: CASESTGNYGYTF.

The sample holds a few counts of this clone. The chain combines TRBV11-2 with TRBJ1-5, with a weak D call TRBD1 (5 bases). The length of the CDR3 is 14 residues. Germline lookup yields CDR1 SGHAT and CDR2 FQNNGV. Between the trimmed V and J ends, which lost 5 bases and 1 base, there was a span of 9 bases. The CDR3 region is CASSLQVSNQPQHF. CDR3 bases: TGTGCCAGCAGCCTACAGGTCAGCAATCAGCCCCAGCATTTT.

The V and J genes are TRBV27 and TRBJ1-2, with a possible D match to TRBD1 (6 bases). The germline gives CDR1 MNHEY, CDR2 SMNVEV (reference sequence). V lost 2 bases, J lost 7 bases, and 11 bases lay in between. This CDR3 comprises 13 residues. Here the CDR3 reads CASSLQGIGGYTF. The DNA of the CDR3 is TGTGCCAGCAGTTTACAGGGGATCGGTGGCTACACCTTC.

The CDR3: CASSLALSSYNEQFF. The CDR3 DNA sequence: TGTGCCAGCAGCTTAGCCCTGAGCTCCTACAATGAGCAGTTCTTC. V gene TRBV7-6 combines with J gene TRBJ2-1; unclear D gene. The CDR3 loop spans 15 amino acids. V lost 0 bases and J 0 bases, leaving 6 bases between the germline ends. Germline V gives CDR1 SGHVS, CDR2 FNYEAQ.

The chain uses TRBV24-1 and TRBJ2-3; 7 bases align to TRBD2. The CDR3 length is 15 residues. The junction had 9 bases not matched to a gene; V was cut back by 4 bases and J by 6 bases. Germline CDR1 reads KGHDR; CDR2 reads SFDVKD. The CDR3 region is CATSDQTTLADTQYF. CDR3 DNA: TGTGCCACCAGTGACCAGACCACACTAGCGGATACGCAGTATTTT.